The source of this T cell receptor (beta chain) is a study of blood T cell repertoires in COVID-19. Study summary: Sites across the United States, Italy and Spain contributed samples from acute and convalescent COVID-19.

Germline CDR1 LNHNV, CDR2 YYDKDF (reference sequence). The ends lost 3 bases at V and 3 bases at J; junction bases unmatched: 4. The CDR3 has 14 residues. In the source study's methods: Amplified reference gene primers provided the basis for estimating nucleated cell counts. TCRdb's copy holds only in-frame clones and misses some; the assay was immunoSEQ multiplex PCR. V and J calls and clone size are as listed in that table; D and trimming were resolved from the DNA. The sample has 120,000 or so clones; 60% to 80% are singletons. Material: peripheral blood. This receptor was identified in a man between 60 and 75 years old with acute or convalescent COVID-19. The V gene is TRBV15, the J gene TRBJ2-5; 7 positions agree with TRBD1. The CDR3 region has the DNA TGTGCCACCAGCAGGGTAGACAGGGAAGAGACCCAGTACTTC. Residues: CATSRVDREETQYF.